Described below is a single T cell receptor beta chain sequence and its context. The CDR3 has 13 amino acids. Trimming removed 8 bases at V and 0 bases at J, with 11 bases between. Per germline, CDR1 SGHAT and CDR2 FQNNGV. This sample was included in a study of blood T cells in healthy people across ages. Using a J-beta primer mix together with a sample-barcoded 5' primer, a second PCR was run for roughly 6 to 11 cycles. Every cDNA molecule carried a tag from a template-switch adaptor bearing 12 random nucleotides. MiXCR was run by TCRdb on the 5' RACE reads, yielding one entry per CDR3 protein. This table holds 950,000 to 1,200,000 distinct CDR3 sequences, 35% to 45% found once.

The gene calls are TRBV11-2 and TRBJ2-7, with D uncertain. The sequence was obtained from a man between 18 and 35 years old in good health. Sequencing input: blood. CDR3 residues: CASGDPLSYEQYF. The CDR3 DNA sequence: TGTGCCAGCGGAGATCCTCTCTCCTACGAGCAGTACTTC.